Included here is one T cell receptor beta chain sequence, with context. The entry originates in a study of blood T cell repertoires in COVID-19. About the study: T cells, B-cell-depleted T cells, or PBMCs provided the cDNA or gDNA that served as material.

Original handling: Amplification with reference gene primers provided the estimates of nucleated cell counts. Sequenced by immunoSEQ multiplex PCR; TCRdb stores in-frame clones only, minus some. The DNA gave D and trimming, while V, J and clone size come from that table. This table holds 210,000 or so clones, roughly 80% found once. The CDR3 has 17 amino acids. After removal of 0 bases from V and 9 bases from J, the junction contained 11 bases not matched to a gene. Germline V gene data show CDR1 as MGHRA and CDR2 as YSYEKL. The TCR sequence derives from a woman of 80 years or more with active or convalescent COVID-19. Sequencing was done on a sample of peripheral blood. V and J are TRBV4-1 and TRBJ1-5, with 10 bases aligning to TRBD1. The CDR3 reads CASSQEGQGGVGWPQHF. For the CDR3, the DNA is TGCGCCAGCAGCCAAGAAGGACAGGGGGGAGTTGGGTGGCCCCAGCATTTT.